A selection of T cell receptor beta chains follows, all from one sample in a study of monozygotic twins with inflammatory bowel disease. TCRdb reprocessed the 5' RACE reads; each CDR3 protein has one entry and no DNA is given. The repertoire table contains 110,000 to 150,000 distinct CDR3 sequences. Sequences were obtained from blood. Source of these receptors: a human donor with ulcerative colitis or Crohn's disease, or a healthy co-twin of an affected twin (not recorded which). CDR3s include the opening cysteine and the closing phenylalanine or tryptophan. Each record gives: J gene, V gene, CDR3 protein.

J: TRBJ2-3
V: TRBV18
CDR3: CASSPSTSTGNTDTQYF

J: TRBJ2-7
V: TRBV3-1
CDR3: CASSQGMGSGSTGEYF

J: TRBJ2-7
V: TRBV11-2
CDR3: CASSEHYEQYF

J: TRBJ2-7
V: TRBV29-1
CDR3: CSVTGQGTYEQYF

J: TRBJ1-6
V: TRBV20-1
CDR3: CSATVSGTGDSPLHF

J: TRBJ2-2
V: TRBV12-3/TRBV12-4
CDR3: CASSSDPAGELFF

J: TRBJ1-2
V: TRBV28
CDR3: CASSSDTLNYGYTF

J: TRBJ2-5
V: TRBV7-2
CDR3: CASSPRGETQYF

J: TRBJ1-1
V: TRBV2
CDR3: CASSLNGGPTEAFF

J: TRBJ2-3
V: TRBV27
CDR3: CASSLWAAGGTDTQYF

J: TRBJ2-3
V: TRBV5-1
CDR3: CASSGGTSGSPDTQYF

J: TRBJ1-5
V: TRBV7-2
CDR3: CATSPTTAILSNQPQHF

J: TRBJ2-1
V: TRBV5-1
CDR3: CASSPRAPGRSSYNEQFF

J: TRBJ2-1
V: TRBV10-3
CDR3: CAISGVGRDLNSYNEQFF

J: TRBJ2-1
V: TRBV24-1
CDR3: CATLDGVGEQFF

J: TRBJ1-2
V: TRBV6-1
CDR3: CASSEDRGYWVDYGYTF

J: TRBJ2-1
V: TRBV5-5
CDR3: CASSYMGTVEQFF

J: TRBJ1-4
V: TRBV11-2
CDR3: CASSTTGYEKLFF

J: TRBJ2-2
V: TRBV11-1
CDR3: CASSRPGLDYPMNTGELFF

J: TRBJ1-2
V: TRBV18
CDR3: CASSPAEEGDYGYTF

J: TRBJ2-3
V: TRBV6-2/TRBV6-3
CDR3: CASSYKGPAEGGDTQYF

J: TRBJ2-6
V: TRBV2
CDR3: CASSPTRDSGANVLTF